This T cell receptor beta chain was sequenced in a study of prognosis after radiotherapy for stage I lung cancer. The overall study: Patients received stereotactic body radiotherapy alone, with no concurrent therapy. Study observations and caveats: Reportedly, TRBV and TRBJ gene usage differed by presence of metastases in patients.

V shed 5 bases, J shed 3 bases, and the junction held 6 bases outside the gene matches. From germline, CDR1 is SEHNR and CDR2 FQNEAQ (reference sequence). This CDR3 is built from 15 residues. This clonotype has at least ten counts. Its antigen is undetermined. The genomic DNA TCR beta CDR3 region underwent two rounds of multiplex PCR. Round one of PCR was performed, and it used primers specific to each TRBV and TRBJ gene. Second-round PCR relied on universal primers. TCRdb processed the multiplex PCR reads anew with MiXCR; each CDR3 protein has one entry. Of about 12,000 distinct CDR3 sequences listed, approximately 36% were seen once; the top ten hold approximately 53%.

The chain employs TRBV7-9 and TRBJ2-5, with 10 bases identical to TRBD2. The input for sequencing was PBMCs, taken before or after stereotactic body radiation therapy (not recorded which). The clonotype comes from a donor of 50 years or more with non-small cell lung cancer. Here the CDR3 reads CASSLSGGVEETQYF. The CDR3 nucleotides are TGTGCCAGCAGCCTAAGCGGGGGGGTAGAAGAGACCCAGTACTTC.